This T cell receptor beta chain derives from a study of Ad26.COV2.S vaccination and SARS-CoV-2 variants. Study-wide results and caveats: Reported post-vaccination CD8+ and CD4+ T cell responses to spike showed substantial breadth. Possible underestimation of total T cell responses by the TCR breadth and depth analyses was noted.

Stated treatment: roughly 19 received Ad26.COV2.S at low or high dose, single or two shots; roughly five received placebo; per-sample allocation not given. Vaccine and placebo recipients were sampled on day 63 after the first injection. Expression of Wuhan-strain SARS-CoV-2 spike came from the Ad26 vector that formed the vaccine. Profiling relied on immunoSEQ multiplex PCR, and the TCRdb table lists in-frame clones only, not all of them. The table includes around 450,000 clones, roughly 89% detected once. Worth noting for this clone: No antigen is known for it.

This CDR3 contains 15 residues. With 8 bases removed from V and 2 bases from J, the gap between germline ends came to 17 bases. Germline V gene sequence: CDR1 MNHEY, CDR2 SMNVEV (reference sequence). The sequence derives from a person aged 18-65 years who received the Ad26.COV2.S COVID-19 vaccine or a placebo. This chain links TRBV27 with TRBJ2-3; D ambiguous. The specimen comprised peripheral blood, sampled in a trial of Ad26.COV2.S vaccine versus placebo. CDR3 in amino acids: CASRPWRSNTDTQYF. CDR3 sequence (DNA): TGTGCCAGCCGCCCGTGGCGGTCCAACACAGATACGCAGTATTTT.